This T cell receptor (beta chain) was profiled in a study of blood T cell repertoires in COVID-19 (dated by TCRdb to 2018 to 2020). Looking at the study overall: Collaborator samples came from the United States, Italy and Spain and covered acute and convalescent phases of COVID-19. The sample metadata nearly always contained a de-identified subject ID, COVID-19 status, age in years and sex. The repertoires were released in a freely available public database intended as a resource for research on the immune response to SARS-CoV-2. HLA class I and class II types, where available, came from metadata supplied by the sample provider rather than from assay-based typing. The prospective study material was composed of cDNA or gDNA derived from T cells, B-cell-depleted T cells, or PBMCs. Samples came from the ongoing ImmuneRACE study (first 160 participants) plus 1,254 subjects from 6 global collaborators. The dataset comprised deeply sampled blood TCRbeta repertoires from subjects exposed to, actively infected with, or recovered from COVID-19.

The immunoSEQ Assay, a bias-controlled multiplex PCR, was used to amplify TCRbeta CDR3 regions from genomic DNA. The source study handled its data this way. The number of nucleated cells in each sample was estimated from the amplification of reference gene primers within the assay. To quantify the absolute abundance of each unique TCRbeta CDR3 rearrangement, sequence reads were collapsed and filtered. Productive Simpson clonality was computed per sample as the square root of Simpson's diversity index over productive rearrangements. What TCRdb holds here is the immuneACCESS table cut down to in-frame rearrangements. Part of the clones is not present; checked against another copy, under half of the missing clones reflect an unresolved V gene, and the others are unexplained. The V and J calls and clone size come from that table; D and trimming were worked out from the DNA. This sample holds tens of thousands of clones; 70% to 90% were observed only once. About a tenth of the sample comes from the top ten.

Whole blood was collected in K2EDTA tubes by collaborating institutions according to the institutions' own protocols. For TCRbeta analysis, collaborator samples were shipped as frozen whole blood, as isolated PBMCs, or as DNA extracted from either sample type. Summary of the overall study and its limitations: The quantity of clinical and demographic metadata differed by source and by participant and was supplied without curation.

Of note for this clone: Its antigen specificity is not known. No per-base quality is available; no much larger clone lies one base away.

The sequencing input was peripheral blood. The receptor was isolated from a human donor in a cohort sampled during active COVID-19.

This receptor has the CDR3 CASSRQGLDTEAFF. The nucleotide sequence reads as follows: TGTGCCAGCAGCCGACAGGGGTTGGACACTGAAGCTTTCTTT. The rearranged chain carries TRBV6-5 and TRBJ1-1, and TRBD1 aligns with 8 junction nucleotides. Taken from cysteine to phenylalanine, the CDR3 has 14 residues. Only the CDR3 DNA stays, 42 bases, in frame from base 1. Sequences MNHEY (CDR1) and SVGAGI (CDR2) are obtained from the germline V gene. The germline V end is reduced by 6 bases and the J end by 3 bases; junction bases left unmatched: 6.